This T cell receptor beta chain comes out of a study of CD8 T cells in ankylosing spondylitis (dated by TCRdb to the late 2010s). Background for the entire study: To find TCR variants linked to disease, the study profiled T cell receptor beta repertoires in ankylosing spondylitis patients and healthy donors. Peripheral blood samples were taken, and synovial fluid was additionally collected from ankylosing spondylitis patients. The full study cohort comprised around 23 ankylosing spondylitis patients and some 110 healthy donors. The investigation overall reported the following: Some motif variants were previously reported in synovial fluid and blood of reactive arthritis patients, suggesting common disease-initiation mechanisms. According to the report, matched synovial fluid samples from ankylosing spondylitis patients were significantly enriched for the disease-linked clones. Blood from ankylosing spondylitis patients appeared to be characterized by a TCR beta motif made up of several highly homologous amino acid variants. The disease-linked clones showed a CD8+ phenotype and occurred at relatively low frequencies in peripheral blood.

V loses 2 bases, J loses 4 bases, and the germline ends lie 20 bases apart. The germline V gene gives CDR1 as MNHEY and CDR2 as SVGEGT. The CDR3 measures 17 amino acids from cysteine to phenylalanine. The read is trimmed to its CDR3 DNA, 51 bases read in frame from base 1. This clonotype was seen ten or more times. Its antigen is not yet known. No much larger clonotype is one base removed from it; base qualities were not supplied. The instrument was an Illumina HiSeq 2500. TCR beta libraries were prepared by quantitative 5'-RACE with molecular barcodes. As for the authors' bioinformatics: A new computational method based on a probabilistic model of VDJ rearrangement was used to identify disease-linked TCR variants. TCRdb reprocessed the public reads (quality trimming at Q25 with fastp, clone calling with MiXCR) and kept in-frame beta chains. Identical CDR3 proteins give one entry, which carries the most common genes and DNA. The V and J calls and clone size come from TCRdb's table, not from the authors' own analysis. This sample holds about 100,000 distinct CDR3 sequences; 7.5% to 9% were observed only once. 9.9% of the sample comes from the top ten.

This chain is built from TRBV6-2 or TRBV6-3 and TRBJ1-2, with the D gene uncertain. Sequenced input: blood, either unsorted or a sorted T cell fraction (not recorded which). This clonotype originated in a male donor with ankylosing spondylitis or in good health (not recorded which). The CDR3 sequence is CASSYGQPLGRVYGYTF. Here is the DNA: TGTGCCAGCAGTTACGGGCAACCCCTAGGACGAGTCTATGGCTACACCTTC.